What follows are 15 T cell receptor beta chains derived from one specimen sequenced in a study of identical twins (dated by TCRdb to about 2016). Libraries were constructed by 5' RACE. The listed sequencing device is Illumina HiSeq 2000. The raw public reads went through TCRdb reprocessing: fastp at Q25, MiXCR clone calling, in-frame beta chains kept. Merged by CDR3 protein, the rows form single entries marked with the most common genes and DNA. For this sample the table gives some 760,000 distinct CDR3 sequences, of which 15% to 20% were detected only once. Clones ranked in the top ten supply over 10% of the sample. The same specimen was also included in a second study, on T cells expressing NK-cell markers.

Sequenced: PBMCs. These receptors came from a young woman in good health.

This clonotype was recorded many times. This rearrangement joins TRBV5-1 to TRBJ2-7; 10 bases map to TRBD1. Trimming at V came to 1 base and at J to 4 bases, leaving 5 bases not matched to a gene. Germline CDR1 and CDR2: SGHRS and YFSETQ. CDR3 size: 15 residues. In nucleotides, the CDR3 is TGCGCCAGCAGCTTGAGTGGGACAGGGGATTACGAGCAGTACTTC. It encodes CASSLSGTGDYEQYF.

The CDR3 reads CASSLVLAEATQYF. DNA of the CDR3: TGTGCCAGCAGCTTAGTACTAGCGGAGGCGACCCAGTACTTC. The rearrangement joins TRBV7-2 to TRBJ2-5; TRBD2 agrees at 8 bases. This CDR3 contains 14 residues. The germline CDR1 and CDR2 sequences are SGHTA and FQGNSA. V trimming: 1 base; J trimming: 7 bases; junction bases outside the gene matches: 5. Looking up the rest from reference TRBV7-2 and TRBJ2-5 gives the full variable domain: GAGVSQSPSNKVTEKGKDVELRCDPISGHTALYWYRQSLGQGLEFLIYFQGNSAPDKSGLPSDRFSAERTGGSVSTLTIQRTQQEDSAVYLCASSLVLAEATQYFGPGTRLLVL.

This clonotype was observed a few times. The V gene is TRBV12-3 or TRBV12-4, the J gene TRBJ1-1; D is ambiguous. V gave up 8 bases and J gave up 0 bases, with 10 bases separating them. CDR3 length equals 13 residues. CDR3 protein: CASGWTLNTEAFF. The CDR3 DNA follows: TGTGCCAGCGGGTGGACGTTGAACACTGAAGCTTTCTTT.

Ten or more counts support this clonotype. CDR3 in DNA: TGCAGTGCTTCTGACTCGGGACAAAGCTACGAGCAGTACTTC. This sequence encodes CSASDSGQSYEQYF. The chain joins TRBV20-1 to TRBJ2-7; D is perhaps TRBD1 (6 bases). CDR1 and CDR2 (germline): DFQATT, SNEGSKA (reference sequence). The V end lost 5 bases, the J end lost 3 bases, and 17 bases lay between the germline ends. The CDR3 length is 14 residues.

This clonotype appeared many times. The chain combines TRBV5-6 with TRBJ1-4; D ambiguous. The CDR3 length is 13 residues. The germline gives CDR1 SGHDT, CDR2 YYEEEE. V was clipped by 0 bases and J by 6 bases, with 6 bases between them. In nucleotides, the CDR3 is TGTGCCAGCAGCTTGGTTGTTGATGAAAAACTGTTTTTT. Protein product: CASSLVVDEKLFF.

About this clonotype: At one boundary the junction diverges from the germline segment, which might be a read error. V usage is TRBV7-7 and J usage is TRBJ2-1, with 8 nucleotides matching TRBD2. CDR1 SSHAT and CDR2 FNYEAQ come from the germline V gene (reference sequence). CDR3 length: 12 amino acids. CDR3 region: CASSLAGGALFF. The CDR3 DNA reads TGTGCTAGCAGCTTAGCCGGGGGGGCTCTTTTCTTC. The full variable domain, in which reference TRBV7-7 and TRBJ2-1 provide the parts outside the CDR3, is GAGVSQSPRYKVTKRGQDVTLRCDPISSHATLYWYQQALGQGPEFLTYFNYEAQPDKSGLPSDRFSAERPEGSISTLTIQRTEQRDSAMYRCASSLAGGALFFGPGTRLTVL.

The V and J genes are TRBV7-3 and TRBJ2-7; 9 bases are shared with TRBD1. This CDR3 region has 15 residues. With 0 bases clipped from V and 5 bases from J, the junction kept 5 bases outside the gene matches. Germline CDR1 is SGHTA and CDR2 is FQGTGA. Here the CDR3 reads CASSLTGTGNHEQYF. The DNA of the CDR3 is TGTGCCAGCAGCTTAACCGGGACAGGGAACCACGAGCAGTACTTC.

This rearrangement joins TRBV2 to TRBJ1-1; D remains ambiguous. The CDR3 spans 15 residues. Germline V CDR1 and CDR2: SNHLY, FYNNEI. V lost 2 bases and J lost 0, with 10 bases in between. The CDR3 reads CASSERRQLNTEAFF. The CDR3 region has the DNA TGTGCCAGCAGTGAACGGCGGCAGTTGAACACTGAAGCTTTCTTT.

This clonotype was seen repeatedly, ten times or more. The chain combines TRBV12-3 or TRBV12-4 with TRBJ2-2; no firm D call. The length of the CDR3 is 14 residues. Trimming removed 5 bases at V and 5 bases at J, with 12 bases between. The CDR3 loop reads CASSVQMRTGELFF. The CDR3 DNA is TGTGCCAGCAGTGTACAGATGAGGACCGGGGAGCTGTTTTTT.

V gene TRBV20-1 combines with J gene TRBJ2-1; TRBD1 might be the D (5 bases). V was trimmed by 8 bases and J by 5 bases, leaving 16 bases between them. The CDR3 has 13 amino acids. Per germline, CDR1 DFQATT and CDR2 SNEGSKA (reference sequence). CDR3 bases: TGCAGTTCCAGACCGACAGACAACAATGAGCAGTTCTTC. It specifies CSSRPTDNNEQFF.

This clonotype has only a few counts. This chain joins TRBV12-3 or TRBV12-4 and TRBJ2-4, with 8 bases fitting TRBD1. This CDR3 region has 13 residues. The V gene end was trimmed by 7 bases and the J gene end by 6 bases; junction bases not matched to a gene: 5. The CDR3 loop is CASNSGGGNIQYF. CDR3 coding DNA: TGTGCCAGCAACTCAGGGGGCGGAAACATTCAGTACTTC.

This clonotype was detected a few times. V is TRBV6-6 and J is TRBJ2-3; D uncertain. The CDR3 runs to 11 residues. Trimming took 7 bases from V and 6 from J, leaving 8 bases between them. Germline values: CDR1 MNHNY, CDR2 SVGAGI (reference sequence). CDR3 sequence: CASKKADTQYF. The CDR3 nucleotides are TGTGCCAGCAAAAAAGCCGATACGCAGTATTTT.

The chain uses TRBV29-1 and TRBJ2-7; 11 nucleotides line up with TRBD1. The trim removed 6 bases at V and 5 bases at J, leaving 0 bases unmatched. CDR1 is SQVTM, CDR2 ANQGSEA, per germline. CDR3 size: 11 residues. The CDR3 loop reads CSVDRGHEQYF. CDR3 DNA sequence: TGCAGCGTGGACAGGGGGCACGAGCAGTACTTC.

This clonotype was found a few times. The chain employs TRBV12-3 or TRBV12-4 and TRBJ2-1; D is perhaps TRBD2 (6 bases). The CDR3 length is 16 residues. V was clipped by 6 bases and J by 5 bases, with 20 bases between them. The DNA of the CDR3 is TGTGCCAGCAGCACCTCTATAGCGGCCTCGGACAATGAGCAGTTCTTC. This codes for CASSTSIAASDNEQFF.

This clonotype was found a few times. The rearrangement links TRBV29-1 to TRBJ2-1, with no clear D. This CDR3 has 15 amino acids. Germline CDR1 reads SQVTM; CDR2 reads ANQGSEA. V lost 3 bases and J lost 0, with 12 bases in between. The DNA of the CDR3 is TGCAGCGTTGAGGGTATAGCCAGCTCCTACAATGAGCAGTTCTTC. Translation: CSVEGIASSYNEQFF.